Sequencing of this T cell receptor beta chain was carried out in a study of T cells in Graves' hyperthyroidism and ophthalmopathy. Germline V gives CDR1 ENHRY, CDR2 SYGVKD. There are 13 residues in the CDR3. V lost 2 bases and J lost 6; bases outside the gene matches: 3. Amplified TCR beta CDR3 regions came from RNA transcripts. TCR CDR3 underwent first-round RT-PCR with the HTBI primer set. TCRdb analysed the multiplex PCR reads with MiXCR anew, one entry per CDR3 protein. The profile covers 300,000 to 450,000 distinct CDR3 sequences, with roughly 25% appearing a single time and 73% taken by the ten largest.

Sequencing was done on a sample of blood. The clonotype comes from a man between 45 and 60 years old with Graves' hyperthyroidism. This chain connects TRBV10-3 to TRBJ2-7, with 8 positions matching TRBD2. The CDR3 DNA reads TGTGCCATCAGTGAGGGGCGGGAGGCCGAGCAGTACTTC. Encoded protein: CAISEGREAEQYF.